This TCR beta chain was captured in a study of T cell responses to AZD1222 COVID-19 vaccine. Study results and limitations: Donors, mostly white British, included more females; clonal diversity was possibly underestimated. In all cases, repertoires were sampled only after the peak T cell response.

Generated by immunoSEQ multiplex PCR, the TCRdb table keeps only in-frame clones and is missing some. The table has about 150,000 clones, just over 90% seen once. CDR1 is SNHLY, CDR2 FYNNEI, per germline. This CDR3 has 14 amino acids. V was pared by 6 bases and J by 3 bases, with 12 bases between. Details on this clone: Its specificity is unknown.

The sequence was obtained from an adult who received the AZD1222 COVID-19 vaccine. The chain combines TRBV2 with TRBJ1-5, with D possibly being TRBD1 (5 bases). Sequenced here: peripheral blood, sampled 28 days after the second AZD1222 dose. Here the CDR3 DNA reads TGTGCCAGCAGGCCACAGGACAACAATCAGCCCCAGCATTTT. Protein product: CASRPQDNNQPQHF.